The 21 T cell receptor beta chains given below trace back to one sample, sequenced in a study of cytomegalovirus exposure and HLA in healthy donors. In the PCR, 60 Vbeta and 13 Jbeta primers were used. Method: immunoSEQ multiplex PCR; TCRdb's copy keeps in-frame clones and lacks some. The sample has some 190,000 clones; roughly 83% are singletons. Sequenced material: PBMCs. The origin of the receptors is a woman between 45 and 60 years old in good health and CMV-seronegative.

The gene calls are TRBV19 and TRBJ1-5; 8 positions match TRBD1. Germline lookup yields CDR1 LNHDA and CDR2 SQIVND (reference sequence). After removal of 5 bases from V and 2 bases from J, the junction contained 2 bases not matched to a gene. This CDR3 has 14 amino acids. This chain's CDR3 is CASSSDRGNQPQHF. The CDR3 bases are TGTGCCAGTAGTTCGGACAGGGGCAATCAGCCCCAGCATTTT.

V and J are TRBV19 and TRBJ1-1; 7 nucleotides agree with TRBD1. V gave up 6 bases and J gave up 4 bases; unmatched junction bases: 17. Germline CDR1 is LNHDA and CDR2 is SQIVND (reference sequence). This CDR3 comprises 17 residues. CDR3 sequence reads: CASSTLRGIQEGTEAFF. The CDR3 coding sequence is TGTGCCAGTAGCACCCTCAGGGGGATACAGGAGGGCACTGAAGCTTTCTTT.

The J gene is TRBJ2-3, the V gene TRBV5-1; 12 bases agree with TRBD2. This CDR3 is built from 18 residues. Germline-derived CDR1 and CDR2 are SGHRS and YFSETQ. Unmatched junction bases numbered 7, after V lost 2 bases and J lost 0 bases. CDR3 amino acids: CASSFGLAGMTSTDTQYF. The CDR3 DNA reads as TGCGCCAGCAGCTTTGGACTAGCGGGGATGACTAGCACAGATACGCAGTATTTT.

The gene calls are TRBV5-1 and TRBJ2-3, with a weak D call TRBD2 (6 bases). V lost 6 bases and J 11 bases, leaving 19 bases between the germline ends. Germline values: CDR1 SGHRS, CDR2 YFSETQ. CDR3 length: 13 amino acids. CDR3 in DNA: TGCGCCAGCACCTCAAGAGCGGGTCTTGAGCAGTATTTT. Its protein product is CASTSRAGLEQYF.

This clone has just a few counts. The chain links TRBV11-1 to TRBJ1-4; D ambiguous. The CDR3 is made up of 13 amino acids. Germline V gene sequence: CDR1 SGHAT, CDR2 FQDESV (reference sequence). The V end was cut by 5 bases, the J end by 4 bases, with 8 bases between. The CDR3 here is CASSGRVNEKLFF. For the CDR3, the DNA is TGTGCCAGCAGCGGCCGGGTTAATGAAAAACTGTTTTTT.

The chain employs TRBV7-2 and TRBJ1-3; TRBD1 is a possible D gene (6 bases). The CDR3 sequence is 16 residues long. The V and J ends lost 1 base and 0 bases respectively, with 10 bases between them. CDR1 is SGHTA, CDR2 FQGNSA, per germline. The CDR3 bases are TGTGCCAGCAGCTTAGGAGAGACAGGCTCTGGAAACACCATATATTTT. Translating gives CASSLGETGSGNTIYF.

The chain uses TRBV18 and TRBJ1-4; no definite D call. The V end was cut by 2 bases, the J end by 2 bases, with 9 bases between. CDR3 size: 15 residues. Per the germline V gene, CDR1 is KGHSH and CDR2 is LQKENI. CDR3 sequence: CASSPDPRTNEKLFF. The CDR3 coding sequence is TGTGCCAGCTCACCAGACCCGAGGACTAATGAAAAACTGTTTTTT.

The chain is built from TRBV5-6 and TRBJ2-1; 12 bases align to TRBD2. The CDR3 is made up of 15 amino acids. Germline loops: CDR1 SGHDT, CDR2 YYEEEE. With V trimmed by 4 bases and J by 4 bases, 3 bases remained unmatched. The CDR3 DNA reads TGTGCCAGCAGCCCCGGACTAGCGGGATACAATGAGCAGTTCTTC. It encodes CASSPGLAGYNEQFF. Looking up the rest from reference TRBV5-6 and TRBJ2-1 gives the full variable domain: DAGVTQSPTHLIKTRGQQVTLRCSPKSGHDTVSWYQQALGQGPQFIFQYYEEEERQRGNFPDRFSGHQFPNYSSELNVNALLLGDSALYLCASSPGLAGYNEQFFGPGTRLTVL.

This clone was seen a handful of times. V is TRBV30 and J is TRBJ1-1, with TRBD1 matching over 8 bases. This CDR3 contains 15 residues. Germline values: CDR1 GTSNPN, CDR2 SVGIG (reference sequence). Unmatched junction bases numbered 7, after V lost 3 bases and J lost 1 base. The CDR3 region is CAWRQDREGNTEAFF. The CDR3 nucleotides read TGTGCCTGGAGACAGGACAGGGAGGGGAACACTGAAGCTTTCTTT.

This sequence joins TRBV7-2 and TRBJ2-5; D possibly corresponds to TRBD2 (5 bases). Germline CDR1 SGHTA, CDR2 FQGNSA. CDR3 length: 15 residues. V was cut by 5 bases and J by 2 bases, with 15 bases left in between. The CDR3 DNA reads as TGTGCCAGCAGCCAAGGAGACTATAGGCAAGAGACCCAGTACTTC. Translated: CASSQGDYRQETQYF.

V gene TRBV7-2 combines with J gene TRBJ2-5; D may be TRBD1 (6 bases). V was shortened by 3 bases and J by 2 bases, with 16 bases between the two germline ends. CDR3 size: 16 residues. Germline CDR1 is SGHTA and CDR2 is FQGNSA. This CDR3 is CASSLSQGIQQETQYF. The CDR3 coding sequence is TGTGCCAGCAGCTTGAGTCAGGGGATCCAACAAGAGACCCAGTACTTC. The variable domain in full, with the rest retrieved from reference TRBV7-2 and TRBJ2-5, is GAGVSQSPSNKVTEKGKDVELRCDPISGHTALYWYRQSLGQGLEFLIYFQGNSAPDKSGLPSDRFSAERTGGSVSTLTIQRTQQEDSAVYLCASSLSQGIQQETQYFGPGTRLLVL.

This clone was counted only a few times. This chain links TRBV28 with TRBJ1-2, with 7 bases fitting TRBD1. The junction had 4 bases not matched to a gene; V was cut back by 5 bases and J by 10 bases. This CDR3 has 11 amino acids. In germline, CDR1 is MDHEN, CDR2 SYDVKM. CDR3 residues: CASSLTGDYTF. As DNA, the CDR3 is TGTGCCAGCAGTCTAACAGGGGACTACACCTTC.

This chain links TRBV19 with TRBJ2-1, with TRBD2 matching over 9 bases. Germline V gives CDR1 LNHDA, CDR2 SQIVND (reference sequence). CDR3 length: 15 amino acids. J was trimmed by 5 bases and V by 5 bases; bases with no gene match: 7. The CDR3 reads CASSVTSGPHNEQFF. The CDR3 DNA reads as TGTGCCAGTAGTGTGACTAGCGGCCCACACAATGAGCAGTTCTTC.

The chain carries TRBV6-6 and TRBJ2-7; D call uncertain. The length of the CDR3 is 15 residues. Germline V gene sequence: CDR1 MNHNY, CDR2 SVGAGI (reference sequence). V was trimmed by 0 bases and J by 4 bases, leaving 13 bases between them. CDR3 DNA sequence: TGTGCCAGCAGTTACTCGTCGACCTCAGGTTACGAGCAGTACTTC. This gives the protein CASSYSSTSGYEQYF.

CDR3 nucleotide sequence: TGTGCCAGCAGCGCCCAAATAAATGCGCGCGGAAACACCATATATTTT. This gives the protein CASSAQINARGNTIYF. The chain is built from TRBV9 and TRBJ1-3; D ambiguous. The CDR3 has 16 amino acids. Germline V gives CDR1 SGDLS, CDR2 YYNGEE. The V end lost 3 bases, the J end lost 4 bases, and 17 bases lay between the germline ends. Filled out from reference TRBV9 and TRBJ1-3, the complete variable domain reads DSGVTQTPKHLITATGQRVTLRCSPRSGDLSVYWYQQSLDQGLQFLIQYYNGEERAKGNILERFSAQQFPDLHSELNLSSLELGDSALYFCASSAQINARGNTIYFGEGSWLTVV.

This chain links TRBV5-1 with TRBJ2-1; 11 positions match TRBD2. The CDR3 runs 15 residues. J was trimmed by 3 bases and V by 1 base; bases with no gene match: 0. The germline CDR1 and CDR2 sequences are SGHRS and YFSETQ. CDR3 DNA: TGCGCCAGCAGCTTGACTAGCGGGAGCTACAATGAGCAGTTCTTC. Translated: CASSLTSGSYNEQFF.

This chain uses TRBV7-9 with TRBJ2-3, with 10 bases matching TRBD2. The CDR3 is 18 residues long. The germline gives CDR1 SEHNR, CDR2 FQNEAQ (reference sequence). J gave up 6 bases and V 2 bases, and 14 bases lay outside the gene matches. The CDR3 protein is CASSLSRSQRGGRDTQYF. The CDR3 DNA is TGTGCCAGCAGCTTAAGCCGATCACAGCGGGGGGGCCGGGATACGCAGTATTTT.

The rearrangement links TRBV27 to TRBJ1-1; 10 positions match TRBD1. Germline V gene sequence: CDR1 MNHEY, CDR2 SMNVEV (reference sequence). Germline trimming cut 4 bases from V and 3 bases from J; bases unmatched to any gene: 11. This CDR3 is built from 17 residues. The CDR3 here is CASSSTSDRGRDTEAFF. In DNA form, the CDR3 reads TGTGCCAGCAGTTCAACCTCTGACAGGGGGCGGGACACTGAAGCTTTCTTT.

The genes are TRBV15 and TRBJ2-7; D not resolved. The CDR3 totals 14 residues. Germline V CDR1 and CDR2: LNHNV, YYDKDF (reference sequence). V was clipped by 0 bases and J by 6 bases, with 12 bases between them. This chain's CDR3 is CATSRDHVRREQYF. The CDR3 DNA reads as TGTGCCACCAGCAGAGATCACGTGAGGCGCGAGCAGTACTTC.

This clone was seen a few times. The rearrangement joins TRBV6-6 to TRBJ1-2; 8 bases are a match to TRBD1. Germline CDR1 and CDR2: MNHNY and SVGAGI (reference sequence). With 7 bases clipped from V and 6 bases from J, the junction kept 7 bases outside the gene matches. The CDR3 is 13 amino acids. This CDR3 is CASTHTGGDGYTF. CDR3 sequence (DNA): TGTGCCAGCACCCACACAGGGGGAGATGGCTACACCTTC.

This chain joins TRBV9 and TRBJ2-2, with 11 bases aligning to TRBD2. V lost 0 bases, J lost 6 bases, and 10 bases stayed unmatched. CDR3 length: 18 residues. CDR1 is SGDLS, CDR2 YYNGEE, per germline. DNA of the CDR3: TGTGCCAGCAGCGTAGAAGGGACTAGCGGTCCCGACCCCGGGGAGCTGTTTTTT. Amino acid sequence: CASSVEGTSGPDPGELFF. Together with reference TRBV9 and TRBJ2-2, the CDR3 gives the full variable domain: DSGVTQTPKHLITATGQRVTLRCSPRSGDLSVYWYQQSLDQGLQFLIQYYNGEERAKGNILERFSAQQFPDLHSELNLSSLELGDSALYFCASSVEGTSGPDPGELFFGEGSRLTVL.